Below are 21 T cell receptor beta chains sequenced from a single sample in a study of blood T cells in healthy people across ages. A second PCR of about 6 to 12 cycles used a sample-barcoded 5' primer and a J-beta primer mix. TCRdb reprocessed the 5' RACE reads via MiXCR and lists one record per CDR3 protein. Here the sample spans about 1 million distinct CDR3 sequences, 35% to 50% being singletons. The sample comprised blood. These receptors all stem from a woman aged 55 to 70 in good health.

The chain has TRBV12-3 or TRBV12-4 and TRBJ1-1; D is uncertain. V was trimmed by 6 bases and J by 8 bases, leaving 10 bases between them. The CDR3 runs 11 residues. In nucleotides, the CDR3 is TGTGCCAGCAGAAGTCCGGGCGAAGCTTTCTTT. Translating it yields CASRSPGEAFF.

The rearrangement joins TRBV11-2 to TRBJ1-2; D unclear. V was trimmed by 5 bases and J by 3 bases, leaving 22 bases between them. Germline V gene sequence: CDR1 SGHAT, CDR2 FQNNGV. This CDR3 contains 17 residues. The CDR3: CASSPSPGFGEDYGYTF. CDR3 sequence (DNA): TGTGCCAGCAGCCCATCCCCAGGCTTTGGTGAAGACTATGGCTACACCTTC.

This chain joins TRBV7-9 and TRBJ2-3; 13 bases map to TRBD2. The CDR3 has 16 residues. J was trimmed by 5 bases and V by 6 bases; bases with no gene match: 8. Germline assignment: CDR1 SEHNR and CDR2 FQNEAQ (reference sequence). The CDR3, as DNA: TGTGCCAGCAGGTCAGGGACTAGCGGGAAGCAAGATACGCAGTATTTT. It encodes CASRSGTSGKQDTQYF.

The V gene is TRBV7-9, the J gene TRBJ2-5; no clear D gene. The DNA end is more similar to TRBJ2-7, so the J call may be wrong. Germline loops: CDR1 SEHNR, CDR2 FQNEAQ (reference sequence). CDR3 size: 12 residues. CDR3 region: CASSLHTYEQYF. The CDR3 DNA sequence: TGTGCCAGCAGCTTACATACCTACGAGCAGTACTTC.

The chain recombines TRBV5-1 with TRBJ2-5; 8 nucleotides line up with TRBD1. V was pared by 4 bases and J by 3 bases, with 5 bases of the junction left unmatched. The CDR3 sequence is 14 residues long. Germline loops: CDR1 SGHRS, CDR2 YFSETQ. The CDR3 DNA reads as TGCGCCAGCAGCGCTCAGGGGGCGGAAGAGACCCAGTACTTC. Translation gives CASSAQGAEETQYF.

CDR3 residues: CASGLGGLRREQYF. The CDR3 bases are TGTGCCAGCGGGCTGGGCGGCCTACGCAGAGAGCAGTATTTT. The V and J genes are TRBV6-6 and TRBJ2-3, with D unclear. The CDR3 has 14 amino acids. The V gene lost 8 bases and the J gene lost 11 bases, with 23 bases spanning the gap. CDR1 MNHNY and CDR2 SVGAGI come from the germline V gene (reference sequence).

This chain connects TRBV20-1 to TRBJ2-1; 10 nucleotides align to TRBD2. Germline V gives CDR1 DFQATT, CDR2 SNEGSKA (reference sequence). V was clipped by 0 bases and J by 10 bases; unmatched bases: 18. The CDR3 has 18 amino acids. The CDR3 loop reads CSARDPQTSGYSNEEQFF. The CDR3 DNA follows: TGCAGTGCTAGAGATCCCCAGACTAGCGGGTACTCTAATGAGGAGCAGTTCTTC.

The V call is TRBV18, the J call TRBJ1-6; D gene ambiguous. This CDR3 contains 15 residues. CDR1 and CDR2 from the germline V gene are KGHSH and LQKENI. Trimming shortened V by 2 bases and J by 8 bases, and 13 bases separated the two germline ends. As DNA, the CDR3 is TGTGCCAGCTCACCAGCGGACGGGTACGATTCACCCCTCCACTTT. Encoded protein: CASSPADGYDSPLHF.

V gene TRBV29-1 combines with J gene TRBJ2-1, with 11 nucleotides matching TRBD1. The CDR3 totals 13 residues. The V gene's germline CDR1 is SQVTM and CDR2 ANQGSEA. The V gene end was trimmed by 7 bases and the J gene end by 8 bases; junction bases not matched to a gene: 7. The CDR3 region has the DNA TGCAGCGCCACCGGGACAGGGGGATATGAGCAGTTCTTC. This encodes CSATGTGGYEQFF.

CDR3 sequence (DNA): TGCAGTGCTAGCCTGGGACAAACGTCTAACTATGGCTACACCTTC. Encoded protein: CSASLGQTSNYGYTF. The V call is TRBV20-1, the J call TRBJ1-2; a possible D gene is TRBD1 (6 bases). Germline V gene sequence: CDR1 DFQATT, CDR2 SNEGSKA (reference sequence). The CDR3 sequence is 15 residues long. V lost 3 bases to trimming and J lost 0 bases, with 14 bases between them.

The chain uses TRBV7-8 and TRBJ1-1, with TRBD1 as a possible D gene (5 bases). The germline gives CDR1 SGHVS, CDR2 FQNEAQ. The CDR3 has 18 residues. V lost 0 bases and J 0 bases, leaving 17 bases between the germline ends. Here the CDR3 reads CASSLARQGRPVNTEAFF. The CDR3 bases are TGTGCCAGCAGCTTAGCGAGGCAGGGCCGCCCGGTGAACACTGAAGCTTTCTTT. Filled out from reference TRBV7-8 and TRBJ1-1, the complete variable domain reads GAGVSQSPRYKVAKRGQDVALRCDPISGHVSLFWYQQALGQGPEFLTYFQNEAQLDKSGLPSDRFFAERPEGSVSTLKIQRTQQEDSAVYLCASSLARQGRPVNTEAFFGQGTRLTVV.

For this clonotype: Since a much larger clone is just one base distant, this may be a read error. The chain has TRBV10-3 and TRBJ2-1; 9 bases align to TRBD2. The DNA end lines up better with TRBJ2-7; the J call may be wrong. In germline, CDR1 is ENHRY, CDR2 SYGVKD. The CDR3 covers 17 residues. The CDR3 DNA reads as TGTGCCATCAGTGAGTCGATGGCTAGCGGGGATAACAATGAGCAGTACTTC. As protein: CAISESMASGDNNEQYF.

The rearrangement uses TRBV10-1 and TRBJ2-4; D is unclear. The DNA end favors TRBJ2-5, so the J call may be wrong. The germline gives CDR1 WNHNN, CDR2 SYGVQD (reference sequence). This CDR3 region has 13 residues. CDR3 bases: TGCGCCAGCAGCGCACAGCACCAAGAGACCCAGTACTTC. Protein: CASSAQHQETQYF.

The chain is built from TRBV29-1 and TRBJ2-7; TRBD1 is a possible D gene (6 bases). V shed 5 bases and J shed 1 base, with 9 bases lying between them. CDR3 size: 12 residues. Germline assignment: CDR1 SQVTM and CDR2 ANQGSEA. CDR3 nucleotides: TGCAGCGTTATGGACAGTTCCTACGAGCAGTACTTC. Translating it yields CSVMDSSYEQYF.

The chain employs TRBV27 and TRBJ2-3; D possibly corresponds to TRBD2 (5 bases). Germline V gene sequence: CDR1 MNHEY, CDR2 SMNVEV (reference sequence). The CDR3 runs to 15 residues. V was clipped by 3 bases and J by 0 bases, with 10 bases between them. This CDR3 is CASSFGRRSTDTQYF. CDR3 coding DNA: TGTGCCAGCAGTTTTGGCAGGAGGAGCACAGATACGCAGTATTTT.

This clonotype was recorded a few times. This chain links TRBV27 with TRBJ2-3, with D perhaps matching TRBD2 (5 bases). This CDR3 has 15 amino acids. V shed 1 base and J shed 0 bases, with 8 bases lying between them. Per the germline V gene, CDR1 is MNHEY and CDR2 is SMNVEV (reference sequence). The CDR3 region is CASSLLLGSTDTQYF. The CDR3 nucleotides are TGTGCCAGCAGTTTATTACTAGGAAGCACAGATACGCAGTATTTT.

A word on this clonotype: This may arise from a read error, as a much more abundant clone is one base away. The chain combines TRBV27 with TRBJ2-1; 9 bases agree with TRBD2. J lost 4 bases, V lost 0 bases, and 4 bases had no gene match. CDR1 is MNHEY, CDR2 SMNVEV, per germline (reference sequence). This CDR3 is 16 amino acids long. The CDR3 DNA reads TGTGCCAGCAGTTTATCTGTAGCGGGAGCGTACAATGAGCAGTTCTTC. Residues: CASSLSVAGAYNEQFF.

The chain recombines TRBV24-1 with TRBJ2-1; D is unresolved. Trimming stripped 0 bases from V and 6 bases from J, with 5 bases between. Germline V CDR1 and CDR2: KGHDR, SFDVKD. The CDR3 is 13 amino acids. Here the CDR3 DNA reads TGTGCCACCAGTGATTTGACCGGCAATGAGCAGTTCTTC. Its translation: CATSDLTGNEQFF.

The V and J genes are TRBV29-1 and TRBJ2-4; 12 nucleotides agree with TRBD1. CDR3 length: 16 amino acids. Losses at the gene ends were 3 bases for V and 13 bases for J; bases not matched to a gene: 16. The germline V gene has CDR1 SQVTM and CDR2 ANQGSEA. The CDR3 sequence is CSVDGTGGPVVGEQYF. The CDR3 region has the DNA TGCAGCGTTGATGGGACAGGGGGCCCCGTTGTAGGGGAGCAGTACTTC.

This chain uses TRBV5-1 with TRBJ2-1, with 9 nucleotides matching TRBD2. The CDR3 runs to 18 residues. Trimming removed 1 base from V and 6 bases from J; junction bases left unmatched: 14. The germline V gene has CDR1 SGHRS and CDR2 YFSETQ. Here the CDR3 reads CASSLNLASGNMVNEQFF. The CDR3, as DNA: TGCGCCAGCAGCTTGAATCTGGCTAGCGGGAACATGGTCAATGAGCAGTTCTTC. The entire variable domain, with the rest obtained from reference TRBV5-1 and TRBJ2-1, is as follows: KAGVTQTPRYLIKTRGQQVTLSCSPISGHRSVSWYQQTPGQGLQFLFEYFSETQRNKGNFPGRFSGRQFSNSRSEMNVSTLELGDSALYLCASSLNLASGNMVNEQFFGPGTRLTVL.

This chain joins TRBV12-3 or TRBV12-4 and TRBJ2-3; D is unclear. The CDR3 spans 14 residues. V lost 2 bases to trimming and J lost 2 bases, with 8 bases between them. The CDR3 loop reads CASSLQISTDTQYF. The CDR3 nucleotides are TGTGCCAGCAGTTTACAGATCTCCACAGATACGCAGTATTTT.